The following is a T cell receptor (beta chain) sequence with its context. The record originates from a study of blood T cell repertoires in COVID-19. Study-level background: Samples representing acute and convalescent COVID-19 were sourced from the United States, Italy and Spain. T cells, B-cell-depleted T cells, or PBMCs provided the cDNA or gDNA that served as material.

CDR1 is SGHNT, CDR2 YYREEE, per germline (reference sequence). This CDR3 has 17 amino acids. V lost 0 bases and J lost 0, with 10 bases in between. Per the original data handling: Amplification with reference gene primers provided the estimates of nucleated cell counts. Clones were sequenced by immunoSEQ multiplex PCR, and TCRdb holds only the in-frame ones, with some missing. D and trimming were read from the DNA, whereas the V and J calls and clone size are those reported in that table. The sample records 70,000 to 90,000 clones, approximately 80% being singletons. This receptor was obtained from a human donor in a cohort sampled during active COVID-19. What was sequenced was peripheral blood. The V gene is TRBV5-4, the J gene TRBJ1-6; no definite D call. The CDR3 DNA reads as TGTGCCAGCAGCTTGGCCGGGAAGAGCTCCTATAATTCACCCCTCCACTTT. As protein: CASSLAGKSSYNSPLHF.